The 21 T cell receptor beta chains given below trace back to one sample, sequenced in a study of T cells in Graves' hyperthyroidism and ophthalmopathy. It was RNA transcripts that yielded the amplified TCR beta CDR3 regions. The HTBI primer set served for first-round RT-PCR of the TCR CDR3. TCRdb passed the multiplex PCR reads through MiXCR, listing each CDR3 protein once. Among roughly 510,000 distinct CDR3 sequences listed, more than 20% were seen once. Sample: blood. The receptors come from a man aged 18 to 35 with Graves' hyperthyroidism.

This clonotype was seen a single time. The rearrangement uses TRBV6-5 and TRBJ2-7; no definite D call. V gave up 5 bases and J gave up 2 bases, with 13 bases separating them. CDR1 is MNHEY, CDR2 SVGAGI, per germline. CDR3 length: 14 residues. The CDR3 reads CASSQSDGAYEQYF. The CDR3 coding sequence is TGTGCCAGCAGTCAGTCGGACGGAGCCTACGAGCAGTACTTC.

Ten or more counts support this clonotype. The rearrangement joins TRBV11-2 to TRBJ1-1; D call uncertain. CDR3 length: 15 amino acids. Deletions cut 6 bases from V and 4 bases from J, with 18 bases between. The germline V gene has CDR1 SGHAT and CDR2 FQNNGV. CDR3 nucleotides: TGTGCCAGCAGGTCCCTGAACCCCCTTCGCACTGAAGCTTTCTTT. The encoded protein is CASRSLNPLRTEAFF.

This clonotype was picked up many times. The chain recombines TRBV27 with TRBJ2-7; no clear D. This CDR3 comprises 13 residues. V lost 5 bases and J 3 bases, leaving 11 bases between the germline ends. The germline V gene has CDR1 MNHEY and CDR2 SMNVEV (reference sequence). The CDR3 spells CASSQPGGYEQYF. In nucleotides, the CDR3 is TGTGCCAGCAGTCAACCGGGTGGCTACGAGCAGTACTTC.

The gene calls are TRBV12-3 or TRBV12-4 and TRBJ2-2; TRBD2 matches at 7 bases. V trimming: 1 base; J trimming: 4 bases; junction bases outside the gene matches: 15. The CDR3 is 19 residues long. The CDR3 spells CASSLGVTSRNRGTGELFF. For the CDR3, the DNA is TGTGCCAGCAGTTTAGGGGTGACTAGCAGAAACCGAGGCACCGGGGAGCTGTTTTTT.

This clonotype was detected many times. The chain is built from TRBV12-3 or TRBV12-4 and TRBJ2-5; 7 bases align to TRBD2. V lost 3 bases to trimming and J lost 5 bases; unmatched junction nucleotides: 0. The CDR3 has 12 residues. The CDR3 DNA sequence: TGTGCCAGCAGTTTCGGGGGGGAGACCCAGTACTTC. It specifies CASSFGGETQYF.

CDR3 DNA: TGCAGTGCTAGAGATAGGGAGGGTCTCATGGTCATTCAGTACTTC. It is translated as CSARDREGLMVIQYF. The rearrangement links TRBV20-1 to TRBJ2-4; 7 positions match TRBD2. This CDR3 spans 15 amino acids. Unmatched junction bases numbered 11, after V lost 0 bases and J lost 9 bases. Per the germline V gene, CDR1 is DFQATT and CDR2 is SNEGSKA (reference sequence).

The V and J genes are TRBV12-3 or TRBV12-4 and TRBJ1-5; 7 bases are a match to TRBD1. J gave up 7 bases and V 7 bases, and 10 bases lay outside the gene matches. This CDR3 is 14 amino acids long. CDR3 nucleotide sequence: TGTGCCAGCAACTCGCAGGGGGGAGGACAGCCCCAGCATTTT. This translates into CASNSQGGGQPQHF.

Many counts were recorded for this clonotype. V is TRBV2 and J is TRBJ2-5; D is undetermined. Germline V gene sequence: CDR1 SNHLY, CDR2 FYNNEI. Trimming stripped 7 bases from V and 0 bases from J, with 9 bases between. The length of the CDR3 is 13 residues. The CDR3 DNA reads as TGTGCCAGCACCCTAGAGTACCAAGAGACCCAGTACTTC. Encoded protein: CASTLEYQETQYF.

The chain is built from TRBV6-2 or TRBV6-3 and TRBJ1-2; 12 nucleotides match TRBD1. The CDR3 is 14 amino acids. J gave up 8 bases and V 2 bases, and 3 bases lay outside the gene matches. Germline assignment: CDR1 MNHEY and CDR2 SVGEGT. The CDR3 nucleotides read TGTGCCAGCAGTTACGGGGACAGGGGGCGAGGCTACACCTTC. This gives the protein CASSYGDRGRGYTF.

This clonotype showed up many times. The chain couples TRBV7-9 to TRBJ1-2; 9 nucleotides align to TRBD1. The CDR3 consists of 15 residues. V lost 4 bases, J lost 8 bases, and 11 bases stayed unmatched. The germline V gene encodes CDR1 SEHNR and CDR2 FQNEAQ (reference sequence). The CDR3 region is CASSSGTGWRYGYTF. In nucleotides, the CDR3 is TGTGCCAGCAGCTCCGGGACAGGGTGGAGATACGGCTACACCTTC. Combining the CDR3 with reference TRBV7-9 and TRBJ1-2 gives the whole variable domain DTGVSQNPRHKITKRGQNVTFRCDPISEHNRLYWYRQTLGQGPEFLTYFQNEAQLEKSRLLSDRFSAERPKGSFSTLEIQRTEQGDSAMYLCASSSGTGWRYGYTFGSGTRLTVV.

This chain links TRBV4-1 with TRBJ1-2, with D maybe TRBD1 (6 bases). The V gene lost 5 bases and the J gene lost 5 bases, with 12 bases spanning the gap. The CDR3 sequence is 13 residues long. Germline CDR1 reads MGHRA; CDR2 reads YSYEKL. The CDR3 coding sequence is TGCGCCAGCAGCTCCCGGGACACTTATGGCTACACCTTC. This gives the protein CASSSRDTYGYTF.

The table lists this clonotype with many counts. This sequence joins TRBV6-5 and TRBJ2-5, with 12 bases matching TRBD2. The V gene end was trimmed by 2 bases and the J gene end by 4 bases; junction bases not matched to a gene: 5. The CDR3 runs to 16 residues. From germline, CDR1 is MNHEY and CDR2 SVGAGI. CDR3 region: CASSYLAGGSGETQYF. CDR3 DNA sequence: TGTGCCAGCAGTTACCTAGCGGGGGGGTCTGGAGAGACCCAGTACTTC.

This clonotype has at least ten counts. The CDR3 sequence is CASSRPSKNYGYTF. CDR3 sequence (DNA): TGTGCCAGCAGTCGCCCGTCAAAAAACTATGGCTACACCTTC. The chain combines TRBV28 with TRBJ1-2; no clear D gene. V lost 5 bases and J lost 2, with 12 bases in between. CDR1 is MDHEN, CDR2 SYDVKM, per germline. The CDR3 extends over 14 amino acids.

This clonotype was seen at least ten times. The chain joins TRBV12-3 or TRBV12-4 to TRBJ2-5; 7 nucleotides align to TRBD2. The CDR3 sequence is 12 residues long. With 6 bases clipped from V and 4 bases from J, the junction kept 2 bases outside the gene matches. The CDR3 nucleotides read TGTGCCAGCAGGACTAGCCCAGAGACCCAGTACTTC. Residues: CASRTSPETQYF.

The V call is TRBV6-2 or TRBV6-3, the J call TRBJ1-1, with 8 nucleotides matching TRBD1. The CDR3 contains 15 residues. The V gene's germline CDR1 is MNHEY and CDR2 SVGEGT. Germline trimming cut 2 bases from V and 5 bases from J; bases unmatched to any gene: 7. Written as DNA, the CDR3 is TGTGCCAGCAGTTACGAAGACAGGGGATGGACTGAAGCTTTCTTT. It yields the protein CASSYEDRGWTEAFF.

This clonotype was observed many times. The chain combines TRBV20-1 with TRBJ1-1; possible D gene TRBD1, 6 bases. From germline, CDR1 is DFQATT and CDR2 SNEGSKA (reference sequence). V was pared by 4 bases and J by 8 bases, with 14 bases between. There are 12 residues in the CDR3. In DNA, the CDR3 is TGCAGTGCTACCGGACAGCCACACGAAGCTTTCTTT. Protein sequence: CSATGQPHEAFF.

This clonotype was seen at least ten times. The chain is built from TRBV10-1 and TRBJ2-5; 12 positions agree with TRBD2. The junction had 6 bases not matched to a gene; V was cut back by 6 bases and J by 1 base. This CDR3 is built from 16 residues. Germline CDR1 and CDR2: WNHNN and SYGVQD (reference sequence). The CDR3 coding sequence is TGCGCCAGCAGGAGGACTAGCGGGGAATTCCAAGAGACCCAGTACTTC. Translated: CASRRTSGEFQETQYF.

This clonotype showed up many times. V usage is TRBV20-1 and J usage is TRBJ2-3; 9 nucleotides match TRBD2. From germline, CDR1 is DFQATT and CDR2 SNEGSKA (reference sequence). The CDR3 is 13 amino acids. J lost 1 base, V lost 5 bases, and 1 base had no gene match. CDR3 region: CSAQRGGTDTQYF. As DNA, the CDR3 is TGCAGTGCTCAGCGGGGGGGCACAGATACGCAGTATTTT.

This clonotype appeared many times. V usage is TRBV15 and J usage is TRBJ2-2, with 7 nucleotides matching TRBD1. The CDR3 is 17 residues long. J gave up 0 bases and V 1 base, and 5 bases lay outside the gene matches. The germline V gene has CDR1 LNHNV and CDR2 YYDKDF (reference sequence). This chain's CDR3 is CATSRGRGQTNTGELFF. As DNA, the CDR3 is TGTGCCACCAGCAGAGGTCGGGGACAGACGAACACCGGGGAGCTGTTTTTT.

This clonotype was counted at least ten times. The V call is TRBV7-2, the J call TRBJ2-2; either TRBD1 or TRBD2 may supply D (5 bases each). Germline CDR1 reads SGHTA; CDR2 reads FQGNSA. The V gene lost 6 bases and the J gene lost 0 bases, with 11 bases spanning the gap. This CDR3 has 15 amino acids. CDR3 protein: CASSPGATNTGELFF. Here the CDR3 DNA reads TGTGCCAGCAGTCCCGGGGCCACGAACACCGGGGAGCTGTTTTTT.

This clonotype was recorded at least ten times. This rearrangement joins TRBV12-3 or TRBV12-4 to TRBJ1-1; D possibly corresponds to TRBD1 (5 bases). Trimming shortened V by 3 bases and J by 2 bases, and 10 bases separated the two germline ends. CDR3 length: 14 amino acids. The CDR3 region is CASSFSRVNTEAFF. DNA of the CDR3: TGTGCCAGCAGTTTTTCCAGGGTAAACACTGAAGCTTTCTTT.